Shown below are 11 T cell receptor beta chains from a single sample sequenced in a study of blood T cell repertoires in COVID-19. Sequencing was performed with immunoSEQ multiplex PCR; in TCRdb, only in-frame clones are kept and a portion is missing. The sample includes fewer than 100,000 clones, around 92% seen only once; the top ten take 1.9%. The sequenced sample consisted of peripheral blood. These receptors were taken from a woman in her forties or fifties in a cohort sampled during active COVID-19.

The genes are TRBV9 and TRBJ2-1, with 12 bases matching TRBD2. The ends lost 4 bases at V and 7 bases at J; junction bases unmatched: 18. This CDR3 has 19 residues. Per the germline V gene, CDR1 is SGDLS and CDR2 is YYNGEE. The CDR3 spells CASSSGLAGSQGMPNEQFF. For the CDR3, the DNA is TGTGCCAGCAGCTCGGGACTAGCGGGCAGTCAGGGTATGCCAAATGAGCAGTTCTTC. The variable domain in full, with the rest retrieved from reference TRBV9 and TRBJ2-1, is DSGVTQTPKHLITATGQRVTLRCSPRSGDLSVYWYQQSLDQGLQFLIQYYNGEERAKGNILERFSAQQFPDLHSELNLSSLELGDSALYFCASSSGLAGSQGMPNEQFFGPGTRLTVL.

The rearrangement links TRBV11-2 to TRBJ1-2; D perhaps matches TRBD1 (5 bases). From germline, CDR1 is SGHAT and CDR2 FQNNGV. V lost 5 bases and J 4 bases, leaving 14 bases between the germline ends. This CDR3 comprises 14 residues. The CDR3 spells CASSRQTGFYGYTF. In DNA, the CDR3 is TGTGCCAGCAGCCGACAGACTGGTTTCTATGGCTACACCTTC.

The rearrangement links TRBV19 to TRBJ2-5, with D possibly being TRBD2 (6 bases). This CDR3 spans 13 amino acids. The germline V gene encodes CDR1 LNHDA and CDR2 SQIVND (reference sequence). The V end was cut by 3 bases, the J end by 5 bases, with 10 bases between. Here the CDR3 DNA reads TGTGCCAGTAGTATCGTAGGAGGGGAGACCCAGTACTTC. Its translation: CASSIVGGETQYF.

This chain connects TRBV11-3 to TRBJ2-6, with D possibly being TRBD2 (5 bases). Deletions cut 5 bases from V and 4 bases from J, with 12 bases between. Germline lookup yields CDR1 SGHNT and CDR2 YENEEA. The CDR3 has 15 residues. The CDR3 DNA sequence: TGTGCCAGCAGCAGAGGTGGAGGAGGGGCCAACGTCCTGACTTTC. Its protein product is CASSRGGGGANVLTF.

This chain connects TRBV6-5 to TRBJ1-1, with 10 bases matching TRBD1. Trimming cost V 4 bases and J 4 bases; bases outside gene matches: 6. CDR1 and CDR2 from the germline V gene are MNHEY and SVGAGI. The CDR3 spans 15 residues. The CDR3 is CASSSTGTGATEAFF. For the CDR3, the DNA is TGTGCCAGCAGTTCGACCGGGACAGGGGCCACTGAAGCTTTCTTT.

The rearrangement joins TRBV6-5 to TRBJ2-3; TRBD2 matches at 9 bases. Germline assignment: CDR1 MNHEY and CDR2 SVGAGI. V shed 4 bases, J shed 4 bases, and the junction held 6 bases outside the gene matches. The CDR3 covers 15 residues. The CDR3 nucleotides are TGTGCCAGCAGTTTGGGACTAGCTCTTCCAGATACGCAGTATTTT. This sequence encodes CASSLGLALPDTQYF.

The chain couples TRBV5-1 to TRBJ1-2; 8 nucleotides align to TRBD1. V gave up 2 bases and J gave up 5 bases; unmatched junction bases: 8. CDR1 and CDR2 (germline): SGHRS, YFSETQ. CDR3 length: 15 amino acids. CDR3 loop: CASSFGAGGEYGYTF. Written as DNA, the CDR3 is TGCGCCAGCAGCTTTGGGGCAGGGGGCGAGTATGGCTACACCTTC.

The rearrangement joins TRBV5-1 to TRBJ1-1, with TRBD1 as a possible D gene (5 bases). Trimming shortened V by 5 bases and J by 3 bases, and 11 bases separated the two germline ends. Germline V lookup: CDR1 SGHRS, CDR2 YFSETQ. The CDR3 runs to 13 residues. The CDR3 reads CASSSGWHTEAFF. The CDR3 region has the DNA TGCGCCAGCAGTTCAGGGTGGCACACTGAAGCTTTCTTT. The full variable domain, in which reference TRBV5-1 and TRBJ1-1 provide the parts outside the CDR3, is KAGVTQTPRYLIKTRGQQVTLSCSPISGHRSVSWYQQTPGQGLQFLFEYFSETQRNKGNFPGRFSGRQFSNSRSEMNVSTLELGDSALYLCASSSGWHTEAFFGQGTRLTVV.

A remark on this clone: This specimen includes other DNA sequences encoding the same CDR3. CDR3 nucleotide sequence: TGCGCCAGCAGCTTGGCTAGTGGCAGTAGCTCCTACAATGAGCAGTTCTTC. Protein sequence: CASSLASGSSSYNEQFF. This chain joins TRBV5-1 and TRBJ2-1, with D uncertain. This CDR3 comprises 17 residues. In germline, CDR1 is SGHRS, CDR2 YFSETQ. The germline V and J ends were trimmed by 0 bases and 0 bases, with 13 bases remaining between them.

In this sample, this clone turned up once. The DNA for the CDR3 is TGTGCCAGTAGTATCCCGTGGACAGCGCATAATGAAAAACTGTTTTTT. It specifies CASSIPWTAHNEKLFF. The chain recombines TRBV19 with TRBJ1-4; tentative D call: TRBD1 (6 bases). V was shortened by 3 bases and J by 4 bases, with 15 bases between the two germline ends. Per the germline V gene, CDR1 is LNHDA and CDR2 is SQIVND (reference sequence). The CDR3 is 16 amino acids.

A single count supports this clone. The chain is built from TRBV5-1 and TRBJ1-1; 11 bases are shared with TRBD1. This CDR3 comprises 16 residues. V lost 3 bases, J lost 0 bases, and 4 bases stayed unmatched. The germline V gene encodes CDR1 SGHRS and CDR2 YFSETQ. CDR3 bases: TGCGCCAGCAGCTCCGGGACAGGGGGTGTGAACACTGAAGCTTTCTTT. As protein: CASSSGTGGVNTEAFF.